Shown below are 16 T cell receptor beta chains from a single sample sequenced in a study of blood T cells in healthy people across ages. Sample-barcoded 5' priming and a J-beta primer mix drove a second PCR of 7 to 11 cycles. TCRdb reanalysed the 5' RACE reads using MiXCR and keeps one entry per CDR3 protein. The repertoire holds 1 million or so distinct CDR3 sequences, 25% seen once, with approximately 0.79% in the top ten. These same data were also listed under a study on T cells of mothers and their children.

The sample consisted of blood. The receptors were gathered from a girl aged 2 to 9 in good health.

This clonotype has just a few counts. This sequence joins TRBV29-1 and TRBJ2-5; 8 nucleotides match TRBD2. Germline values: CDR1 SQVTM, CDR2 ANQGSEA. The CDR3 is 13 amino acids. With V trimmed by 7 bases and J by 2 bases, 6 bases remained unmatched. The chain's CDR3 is CSAGGGPQETQYF. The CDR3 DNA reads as TGCAGCGCCGGGGGGGGGCCTCAAGAGACCCAGTACTTC.

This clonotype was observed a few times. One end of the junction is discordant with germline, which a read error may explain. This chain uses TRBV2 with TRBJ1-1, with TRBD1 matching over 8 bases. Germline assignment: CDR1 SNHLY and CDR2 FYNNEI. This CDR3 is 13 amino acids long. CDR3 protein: CASNRQGNTETFF. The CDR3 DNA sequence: TGTGCCAGCAATCGACAGGGGAACACTGAAACTTTCTTT.

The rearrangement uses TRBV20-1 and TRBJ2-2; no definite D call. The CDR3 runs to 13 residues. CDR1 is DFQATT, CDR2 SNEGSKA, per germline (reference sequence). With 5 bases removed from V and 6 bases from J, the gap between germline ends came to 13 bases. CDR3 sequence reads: CSAQDPNAGELFF. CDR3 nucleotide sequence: TGCAGTGCTCAGGACCCGAATGCCGGGGAGCTGTTTTTT.

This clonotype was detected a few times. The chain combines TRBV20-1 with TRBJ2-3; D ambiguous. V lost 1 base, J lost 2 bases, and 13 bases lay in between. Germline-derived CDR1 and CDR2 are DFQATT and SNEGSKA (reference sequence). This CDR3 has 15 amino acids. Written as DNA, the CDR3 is TGCAGTGCTAGAGTGGACGACTTATCCACAGATACGCAGTATTTT. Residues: CSARVDDLSTDTQYF.

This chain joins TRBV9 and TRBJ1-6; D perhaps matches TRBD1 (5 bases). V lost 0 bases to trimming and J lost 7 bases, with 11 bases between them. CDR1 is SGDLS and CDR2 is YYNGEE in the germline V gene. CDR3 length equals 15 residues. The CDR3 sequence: CASSVDGTGNSPLHF. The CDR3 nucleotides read TGTGCCAGCAGCGTAGACGGGACGGGAAATTCACCCCTCCACTTT.

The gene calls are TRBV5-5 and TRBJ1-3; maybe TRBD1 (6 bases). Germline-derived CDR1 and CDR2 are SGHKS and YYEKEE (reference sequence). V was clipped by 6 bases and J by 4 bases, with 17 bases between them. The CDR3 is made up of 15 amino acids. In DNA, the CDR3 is TGTGCCAGCACCCTCGAGTCGGGGGCCGGAAACACCATATATTTT. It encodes CASTLESGAGNTIYF.

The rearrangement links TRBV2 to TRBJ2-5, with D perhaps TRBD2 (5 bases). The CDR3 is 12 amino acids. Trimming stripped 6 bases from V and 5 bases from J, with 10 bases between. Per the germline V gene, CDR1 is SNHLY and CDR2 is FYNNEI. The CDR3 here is CASRLARETQYF. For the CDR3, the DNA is TGTGCCAGCAGGCTAGCCAGGGAGACCCAGTACTTC.

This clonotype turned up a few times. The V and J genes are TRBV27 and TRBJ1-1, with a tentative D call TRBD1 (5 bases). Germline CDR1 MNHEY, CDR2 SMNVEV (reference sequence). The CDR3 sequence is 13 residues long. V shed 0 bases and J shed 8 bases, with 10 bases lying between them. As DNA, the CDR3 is TGTGCCAGCAGTTTATCTGGCAGGGTCGAAGCTTTCTTT. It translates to CASSLSGRVEAFF.

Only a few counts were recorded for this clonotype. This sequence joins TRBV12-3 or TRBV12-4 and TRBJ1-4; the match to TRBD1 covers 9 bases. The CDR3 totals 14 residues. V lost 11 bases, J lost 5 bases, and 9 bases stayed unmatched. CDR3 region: CASQGGTGNEKLFF. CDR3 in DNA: TGTGCCTCCCAGGGGGGGACAGGGAATGAAAAACTGTTTTTT.

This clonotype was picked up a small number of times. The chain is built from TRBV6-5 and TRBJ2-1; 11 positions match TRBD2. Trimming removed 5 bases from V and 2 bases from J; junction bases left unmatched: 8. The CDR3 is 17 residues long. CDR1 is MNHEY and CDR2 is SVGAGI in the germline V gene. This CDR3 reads CASSTLLAGDPYNEQFF. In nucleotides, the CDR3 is TGTGCCAGCAGTACTTTACTAGCGGGAGATCCCTACAATGAGCAGTTCTTC.

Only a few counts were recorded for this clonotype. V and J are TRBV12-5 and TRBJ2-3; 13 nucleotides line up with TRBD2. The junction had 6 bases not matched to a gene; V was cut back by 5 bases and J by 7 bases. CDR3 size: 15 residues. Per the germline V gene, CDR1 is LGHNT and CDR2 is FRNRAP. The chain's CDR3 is CASGPTSGGINTQYF. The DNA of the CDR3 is TGTGCTAGTGGTCCGACTAGCGGGGGGATAAATACGCAGTATTTT.

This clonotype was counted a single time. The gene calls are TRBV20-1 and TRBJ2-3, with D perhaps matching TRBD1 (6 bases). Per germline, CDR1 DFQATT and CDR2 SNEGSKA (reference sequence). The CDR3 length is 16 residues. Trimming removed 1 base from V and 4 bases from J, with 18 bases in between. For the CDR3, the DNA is TGCAGTGCTAGAGGGTCCCCAGGGGCGACCGCAGATACGCAGTATTTT. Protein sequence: CSARGSPGATADTQYF.

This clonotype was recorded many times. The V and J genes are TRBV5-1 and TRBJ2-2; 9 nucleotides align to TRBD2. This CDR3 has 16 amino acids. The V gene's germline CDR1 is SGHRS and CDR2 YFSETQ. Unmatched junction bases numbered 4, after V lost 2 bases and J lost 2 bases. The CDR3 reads CASSLRLADNTGELFF. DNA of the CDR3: TGCGCCAGCAGCTTAAGACTAGCGGATAACACCGGGGAGCTGTTTTTT.

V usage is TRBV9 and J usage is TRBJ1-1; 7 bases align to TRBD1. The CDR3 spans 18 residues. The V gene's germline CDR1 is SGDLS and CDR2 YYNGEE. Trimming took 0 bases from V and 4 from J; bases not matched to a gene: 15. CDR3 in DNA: TGTGCCAGCAGCGTAGATTCCGGTTTTAGGGACAGTTTCACTGAAGCTTTCTTT. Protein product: CASSVDSGFRDSFTEAFF.

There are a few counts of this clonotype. The CDR3 sequence: CASSLGVLAEETQYF. CDR3 in DNA: TGCGCCAGCAGCTTGGGGGTACTAGCGGAAGAGACCCAGTACTTC. V and J are TRBV5-1 and TRBJ2-5; 8 bases are a match to TRBD2. Germline CDR1 and CDR2: SGHRS and YFSETQ. Losses at the gene ends were 0 bases for V and 3 bases for J; bases not matched to a gene: 4. The CDR3 has 15 residues.

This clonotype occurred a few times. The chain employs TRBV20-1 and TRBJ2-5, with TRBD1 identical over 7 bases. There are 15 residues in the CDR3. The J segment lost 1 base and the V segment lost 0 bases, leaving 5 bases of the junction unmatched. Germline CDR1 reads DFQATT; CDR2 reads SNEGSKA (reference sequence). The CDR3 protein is CSARDGDSVQETQYF. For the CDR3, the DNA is TGCAGTGCTAGAGATGGGGACAGCGTCCAAGAGACCCAGTACTTC.